This T cell receptor (beta chain) stems from a study of identical twins. This clonotype was picked up many times. TCRdb reanalysed the 5' RACE reads using MiXCR and keeps one entry per CDR3 protein. The table includes under 1 million distinct CDR3 sequences, 9% to 15% detected once. The CDR3 runs 14 residues. CDR1 is SEHNR, CDR2 FQNEAQ, per germline (reference sequence). V was pared by 4 bases and J by 5 bases, with 14 bases between. A further study also used this sample, focusing on yellow fever vaccine responses in identical twins.

The chain uses TRBV7-9 and TRBJ1-1; the D gene is possibly TRBD1 (5 bases). The sequencing sample was made of PBMCs. The sequence was collected from a woman in her late teens or twenties in good health. As DNA, the CDR3 is TGTGCCAGCAGCTCGGGGGAAATGAGTACTGAAGCTTTCTTT. This codes for CASSSGEMSTEAFF.